This T cell receptor (beta chain) is drawn from a study of T cell clones after liver transplantation. The study's findings and limits: Migration into the graft, not deletion, may explain lost graft donor-reactive T cells. Donor-reactive sequences fell more than third party-reactive ones, suggesting partial deletion.

CDR1 is MNHEY and CDR2 is SVGAGI in the germline V gene. There are 14 residues in the CDR3. The germline V and J ends were trimmed by 5 bases and 0 bases, with 8 bases remaining between them. For this clone: Its antigen is not identified.

The assay was immunoSEQ multiplex PCR, and TCRdb's table has in-frame clones only and misses some. The repertoire includes under 15,000 clones, roughly 74% of them detected once, and 30% to 40% sits in the top ten. The chain couples TRBV6-5 to TRBJ1-5; perhaps TRBD1 as D (5 bases). This TCR came from a human patient who received a liver transplant. Some T cells may trace back to the graft donor. The material sequenced was CD8+ T cells from blood, taken at the 22-month timepoint. CDR3 DNA: TGTGCCAGCAGTCGACAGTATAGCAATCAGCCCCAGCATTTT. It encodes CASSRQYSNQPQHF.